The rows below give T cell receptor beta chains drawn from one sample of a study of cytomegalovirus exposure and HLA in healthy donors. The assay was immunoSEQ multiplex PCR, and TCRdb's table has in-frame clones only and misses some. This repertoire shows 180,000 or so clones, roughly 85% found once; its top ten account for over 11%. The sample comprised PBMCs. The source is a man aged 45 to 65 in good health and CMV-seropositive. CDR3s include the opening cysteine and the closing phenylalanine or tryptophan. The D gene is left open where the match is weak. Expanded clones get a size class; other rows say once, few or many, or leave the size out.

d_call: -
v_call: TRBV5-1
clone_size: -
j_call: TRBJ1-1
cdr3_aa: CASSSTTWVGTEAFF
cdr3_nt: TGCGCCAGCAGCTCCACGACATGGGTTGGCACTGAAGCTTTCTTT

d_call: TRBD1
v_call: TRBV30
clone_size: -
j_call: TRBJ1-3
cdr3_aa: CAWDKQGANTIYF
cdr3_nt: TGTGCCTGGGATAAACAGGGGGCAAACACCATATATTTT

d_call: TRBD1
v_call: TRBV6-5
clone_size: -
j_call: TRBJ1-1
cdr3_aa: CASSINRGPTEAFF
cdr3_nt: TGTGCCAGCAGCATAAACAGGGGTCCCACTGAAGCTTTCTTT

d_call: -
v_call: TRBV6-6
clone_size: -
j_call: TRBJ1-5
cdr3_aa: CASSYPQGQPQHF
cdr3_nt: TGTGCCAGCAGTTACCCACAGGGCCAGCCCCAGCATTTT

d_call: -
v_call: TRBV30
clone_size: few
j_call: TRBJ1-2
cdr3_aa: CAWRRDDLYGYTF
cdr3_nt: TGTGCCTGGAGGAGAGATGATCTTTATGGCTACACCTTC

d_call: TRBD2
v_call: TRBV5-1
clone_size: -
j_call: TRBJ2-5
cdr3_aa: CASSPGGLGQTQYF
cdr3_nt: TGCGCCAGCAGCCCGGGGGGGTTGGGACAGACCCAGTACTTC

d_call: -
v_call: TRBV2
clone_size: -
j_call: TRBJ2-7
cdr3_aa: CASTLKADLPEQYF
cdr3_nt: TGTGCCAGCACTTTGAAGGCAGACTTGCCCGAGCAGTACTTC

d_call: -
v_call: TRBV19
clone_size: -
j_call: TRBJ1-6
cdr3_aa: CATREEGIGSPLHF
cdr3_nt: TGTGCCACCCGCGAGGAGGGGATAGGTTCACCCCTCCACTTT

d_call: -
v_call: TRBV7-2
clone_size: -
j_call: TRBJ2-1
cdr3_aa: CASSPRSGASHNEQFF
cdr3_nt: TGTGCCAGCAGCCCACGTTCAGGGGCTAGCCACAATGAGCAGTTCTTC

d_call: TRBD1
v_call: TRBV10-3
clone_size: few
j_call: TRBJ1-5
cdr3_aa: CAISVHSGQGNQPQHF
cdr3_nt: TGTGCCATCAGTGTACACTCCGGACAGGGAAATCAGCCCCAGCATTTT

d_call: -
v_call: TRBV19
clone_size: -
j_call: TRBJ2-3
cdr3_aa: CASSMGTFTDTQYF
cdr3_nt: TGTGCCAGTAGTATGGGGACTTTCACAGATACGCAGTATTTT

d_call: TRBD1
v_call: TRBV5-1
clone_size: -
j_call: TRBJ1-1
cdr3_aa: CASSKGPTGGNTEAFF
cdr3_nt: TGCGCCAGCAGCAAGGGACCGACAGGGGGTAACACTGAAGCTTTCTTT

d_call: TRBD1
v_call: TRBV7-3
clone_size: -
j_call: TRBJ2-2
cdr3_aa: CASSPTGFRELFF
cdr3_nt: TGTGCCAGCAGCCCGACAGGGTTCCGGGAGCTGTTTTTT

d_call: -
v_call: TRBV7-9
clone_size: few
j_call: TRBJ2-7
cdr3_aa: CASSHRVVSYEQYF
cdr3_nt: TGTGCCAGCAGCCACAGGGTTGTCTCCTACGAGCAGTACTTC

d_call: -
v_call: TRBV5-4
clone_size: -
j_call: TRBJ2-1
cdr3_aa: CASSLEVGGAVNEQFF
cdr3_nt: TGTGCCAGCAGCTTGGAGGTCGGGGGAGCCGTGAATGAGCAGTTCTTC

d_call: TRBD2
v_call: TRBV5-4
clone_size: -
j_call: TRBJ2-5
cdr3_aa: CASSLDISGEPRRETQYF
cdr3_nt: TGTGCCAGCAGCTTGGATATTAGCGGGGAACCCAGGCGTGAGACCCAGTACTTC

d_call: TRBD1
v_call: TRBV7-3
clone_size: -
j_call: TRBJ1-6
cdr3_aa: CASRQGSGSNSPLHF
cdr3_nt: TGTGCCAGCCGACAGGGAAGCGGATCAAATTCACCCCTCCACTTT

d_call: -
v_call: TRBV28
clone_size: -
j_call: TRBJ2-5
cdr3_aa: CASRPIWVPTGETQYF
cdr3_nt: TGTGCCAGCAGACCAATCTGGGTTCCGACGGGGGAGACCCAGTACTTC

d_call: TRBD1
v_call: TRBV19
clone_size: -
j_call: TRBJ2-1
cdr3_aa: CASRTGGAAYNEQFF
cdr3_nt: TGTGCCAGTAGAACAGGGGGCGCGGCCTACAATGAGCAGTTCTTC

d_call: TRBD1
v_call: TRBV11-2
clone_size: -
j_call: TRBJ1-2
cdr3_aa: CASSLDLGTGVYGYTF
cdr3_nt: TGTGCCAGCAGCTTAGACCTCGGGACAGGGGTCTATGGCTACACCTTC

d_call: -
v_call: TRBV30
clone_size: -
j_call: TRBJ2-4
cdr3_aa: CAGGVQGNIQYF
cdr3_nt: TGTGCGGGGGGTGTACAGGGGAACATTCAGTACTTC

d_call: -
v_call: TRBV11-2
clone_size: -
j_call: TRBJ2-7
cdr3_aa: CASSGDISYEQYF
cdr3_nt: TGTGCCAGCAGCGGTGACATCTCCTACGAGCAGTACTTC

d_call: -
v_call: TRBV29-1
clone_size: -
j_call: TRBJ1-2
cdr3_aa: CSVERRQARAGYTF
cdr3_nt: TGCAGCGTTGAAAGGCGTCAGGCGCGCGCTGGCTACACCTTC

d_call: TRBD1
v_call: TRBV2
clone_size: -
j_call: TRBJ2-2
cdr3_aa: CASTRTGGLVTGELFF
cdr3_nt: TGTGCCAGCACGCGGACAGGGGGGCTCGTAACCGGGGAGCTGTTTTTT

d_call: TRBD2
v_call: TRBV9
clone_size: -
j_call: TRBJ2-2
cdr3_aa: CASSVLLAGGTGELFF
cdr3_nt: TGTGCCAGCAGCGTATTGCTAGCGGGGGGGACCGGGGAGCTGTTTTTT

d_call: -
v_call: TRBV5-8
clone_size: -
j_call: TRBJ1-1
cdr3_aa: CASSLYIRGERILTEAFF
cdr3_nt: TGTGCCAGCAGCTTGTATATTCGGGGGGAGCGCATTTTAACTGAAGCTTTCTTT

d_call: -
v_call: TRBV18
clone_size: -
j_call: TRBJ1-5
cdr3_aa: CASSEQESNQPQHF
cdr3_nt: TGTGCCAGCTCAGAACAGGAGAGCAATCAGCCCCAGCATTTT

d_call: -
v_call: TRBV27
clone_size: -
j_call: TRBJ1-2
cdr3_aa: CASSFEGGYGYTF
cdr3_nt: TGTGCCAGCAGTTTCGAGGGTGGCTATGGCTACACCTTC

d_call: TRBD1
v_call: TRBV19
clone_size: once
j_call: TRBJ1-5
cdr3_aa: CASSGQGPFSNQPQHF
cdr3_nt: TGTGCCAGTAGCGGACAGGGGCCATTTAGCAATCAGCCCCAGCATTTT

d_call: -
v_call: TRBV9
clone_size: -
j_call: TRBJ1-2
cdr3_aa: CASSVAGAGRGYTF
cdr3_nt: TGTGCCAGCAGCGTAGCTGGGGCAGGGCGTGGCTACACCTTC

d_call: TRBD2
v_call: TRBV10-3
clone_size: -
j_call: TRBJ2-5
cdr3_aa: CAISESTSGGQETQYF
cdr3_nt: TGTGCCATCAGTGAGTCGACTAGCGGGGGGCAAGAGACCCAGTACTTC

d_call: -
v_call: TRBV11-2
clone_size: few
j_call: TRBJ1-2
cdr3_aa: CASSFQYAGGYTF
cdr3_nt: TGTGCCAGCAGCTTCCAATATGCGGGGGGCTACACCTTC

d_call: TRBD2
v_call: TRBV5-1
clone_size: -
j_call: TRBJ2-1
cdr3_aa: CASSLPRTSGGTRDEQFF
cdr3_nt: TGCGCCAGCAGCTTGCCCCGCACTAGCGGGGGGACCAGGGATGAGCAGTTCTTC

d_call: TRBD1
v_call: TRBV5-8
clone_size: -
j_call: TRBJ1-5
cdr3_aa: CASSLNKGALGSGNQPQHF
cdr3_nt: TGTGCCAGCAGCTTGAATAAGGGGGCACTCGGGTCGGGCAATCAGCCCCAGCATTTT

d_call: TRBD1
v_call: TRBV29-1
clone_size: -
j_call: TRBJ2-5
cdr3_aa: CSASTGVLLQETQYF
cdr3_nt: TGCAGCGCCTCAACAGGGGTTCTCTTGCAAGAGACCCAGTACTTC